The 18 T cell receptor beta chains listed next were all sequenced from one sample in a study of cytomegalovirus exposure and HLA in healthy donors. Both 60 Vbeta primers and 13 Jbeta primers went into the PCR. Sequencing used immunoSEQ multiplex PCR; TCRdb keeps in-frame clones, though not all of them. The sample holds roughly 180,000 clones, roughly 80% seen once. Sequencing was performed on PBMCs. All receptors come from a male donor in good health and CMV-seronegative.

The V gene is TRBV29-1, the J gene TRBJ2-1, with 8 nucleotides matching TRBD2. V was clipped by 4 bases and J by 0 bases; unmatched bases: 11. This CDR3 comprises 17 residues. Germline lookup yields CDR1 SQVTM and CDR2 ANQGSEA. CDR3: CSVGGLAGKSSYNEQFF. Written as DNA, the CDR3 is TGCAGCGTTGGAGGACTAGCCGGAAAGAGCTCCTACAATGAGCAGTTCTTC.

This clone was observed a handful of times. The V gene is TRBV5-8, the J gene TRBJ2-3; 10 bases are a match to TRBD1. There are 15 residues in the CDR3. Germline lookup yields CDR1 SGHTS and CDR2 YDEGEE. The J segment lost 0 bases and the V segment lost 3 bases, leaving 1 base of the junction unmatched. The DNA for the CDR3 is TGTGCCAGCAGCTGGGGACAGGGGAGCACAGATACGCAGTATTTT. It codes for CASSWGQGSTDTQYF.

The chain has TRBV7-2 and TRBJ2-5, with a weak D call TRBD1 (6 bases). The J call may be incorrect, as the DNA end agrees better with TRBJ2-7. Germline CDR1 and CDR2: SGHTA and FQGNSA. The CDR3 loop spans 16 amino acids. The CDR3 reads CASSPRTAEPSYEQYF. The CDR3 DNA sequence: TGTGCCAGCAGCCCCCGGACAGCTGAACCCTCCTACGAGCAGTACTTC.

This clone was detected only once. V gene TRBV10-3 combines with J gene TRBJ2-3; 9 bases map to TRBD2. Germline trimming cut 4 bases from V and 5 bases from J; bases unmatched to any gene: 10. CDR3 size: 16 residues. Germline V CDR1 and CDR2: ENHRY, SYGVKD. The CDR3, as DNA: TGTGCCATCAGTGGAGCTGGAGCGGGAGGAGGAGATACGCAGTATTTT. Protein product: CAISGAGAGGGDTQYF.

This sequence joins TRBV18 and TRBJ1-3, with 7 bases fitting TRBD1. V dropped 3 bases and J dropped 0; count of bases not matched to a gene: 5. The V gene's germline CDR1 is KGHSH and CDR2 LQKENI. The CDR3 contains 16 residues. CDR3 protein: CASSPGTAFSGNTIYF. Written as DNA, the CDR3 is TGTGCCAGCTCACCCGGGACAGCTTTCTCTGGAAACACCATATATTTT. Using reference TRBV18 and TRBJ1-3 for the parts outside the CDR3, the full variable domain is NAGVMQNPRHLVRRRGQEARLRCSPMKGHSHVYWYRQLPEEGLKFMVYLQKENIIDESGMPKERFSAEFPKEGPSILRIQQVVRGDSAAYFCASSPGTAFSGNTIYFGEGSWLTVV.

The chain has TRBV18 and TRBJ2-5, with TRBD1 as a possible D gene (8 bases). Germline V gives CDR1 KGHSH, CDR2 LQKENI. The CDR3 covers 15 residues. Trimming stripped 6 bases from V and 3 bases from J, with 17 bases between. CDR3 sequence: CASSSAGDRKETQYF. Written as DNA, the CDR3 is TGTGCCAGCTCCTCGGCGGGGGACAGGAAAGAGACCCAGTACTTC. Drawing the rest from reference TRBV18 and TRBJ2-5, the complete variable domain is NAGVMQNPRHLVRRRGQEARLRCSPMKGHSHVYWYRQLPEEGLKFMVYLQKENIIDESGMPKERFSAEFPKEGPSILRIQQVVRGDSAAYFCASSSAGDRKETQYFGPGTRLLVL.

The chain recombines TRBV28 with TRBJ2-2; a possible D gene is TRBD1 (6 bases). The CDR3 has 15 amino acids. Germline lookup yields CDR1 MDHEN and CDR2 SYDVKM. V was pared by 5 bases and J by 1 base, with 11 bases between. In DNA form, the CDR3 reads TGTGCCAGCAGTCCGGGACAATTGAACACCGGGGAGCTGTTTTTT. It specifies CASSPGQLNTGELFF.

The J gene is TRBJ2-5, the V gene TRBV29-1; no clear D gene. The germline V and J ends were trimmed by 6 bases and 0 bases, with 8 bases remaining between them. CDR1 and CDR2 from the germline V gene are SQVTM and ANQGSEA. CDR3 length equals 12 residues. The CDR3 protein is CSVELDQETQYF. The DNA of the CDR3 is TGCAGCGTCGAGTTAGACCAAGAGACCCAGTACTTC.

This clone was recorded only once. V and J are TRBV2 and TRBJ2-3; a possible D gene is TRBD2 (5 bases). Germline V gives CDR1 SNHLY, CDR2 FYNNEI. CDR3 length equals 14 residues. The V end lost 6 bases, the J end lost 4 bases, and 14 bases lay between the germline ends. CDR3 amino acids: CASRRAALADTQYF. Written as DNA, the CDR3 is TGTGCCAGCAGGAGAGCGGCCCTGGCAGATACGCAGTATTTT.

This clone was detected only a few times. The chain employs TRBV5-1 and TRBJ1-3, with D possibly TRBD1 on 5 matching bases. V was pared by 0 bases and J by 7 bases, with 11 bases between. Germline V gene lookup returns CDR1 SGHRS and CDR2 YFSETQ. The CDR3 covers 14 residues. The CDR3 sequence: CASSLEGEGNTIYF. CDR3 coding DNA: TGCGCCAGCAGCTTGGAAGGGGAGGGGAACACCATATATTTT.

The rearrangement uses TRBV7-6 and TRBJ1-1; D might be TRBD1 (6 bases). In germline, CDR1 is SGHVS, CDR2 FNYEAQ. The CDR3 has 15 residues. The V and J ends lost 1 base and 0 bases respectively, with 9 bases between them. The CDR3 DNA reads as TGTGCCAGCAGCTTAGGGCAGGGGATGAACACTGAAGCTTTCTTT. It codes for CASSLGQGMNTEAFF.

This chain connects TRBV15 to TRBJ1-1, with 11 bases that match TRBD1. Germline-derived CDR1 and CDR2 are LNHNV and YYDKDF (reference sequence). The CDR3 runs 17 residues. Trimming at V came to 4 bases and at J to 0 bases, leaving 7 bases not matched to a gene. The CDR3 sequence is CATSKDRGLSMNTEAFF. CDR3 coding DNA: TGTGCCACCAGCAAGGACAGGGGGCTAAGCATGAACACTGAAGCTTTCTTT.

This clone has a handful of counts. The rearrangement uses TRBV9 and TRBJ1-6; 11 nucleotides line up with TRBD1. Germline CDR1 and CDR2: SGDLS and YYNGEE. The CDR3 sequence is 15 residues long. V gave up 3 bases and J gave up 9 bases; unmatched junction bases: 5. The CDR3, as DNA: TGTGCCAGCAGCGCTGGACAGGGGGCCGGTTCACCCCTCCACTTT. Protein sequence: CASSAGQGAGSPLHF.

The rearrangement links TRBV6-1 to TRBJ2-7; 7 nucleotides agree with TRBD1. Germline V gene sequence: CDR1 MNHNS, CDR2 SASEGT. V was clipped by 6 bases and J by 3 bases; unmatched bases: 5. This CDR3 contains 13 residues. The CDR3 is CASRDRVLYEQYF. CDR3 DNA: TGTGCCAGCAGAGACAGGGTCCTCTACGAGCAGTACTTC.

CDR3 DNA sequence: TGTGCCAGCAGTAGGGACAGGGTCGGGGAAAAACTGTTTTTT. Protein product: CASSRDRVGEKLFF. The V call is TRBV6-5, the J call TRBJ1-4; 9 bases are a match to TRBD1. This CDR3 contains 14 residues. Germline loops: CDR1 MNHEY, CDR2 SVGAGI. V dropped 5 bases and J dropped 8; count of bases not matched to a gene: 6.

This clone was counted between two and nine times. CDR3 coding DNA: TGTGCCAGCTCACCACCTGGGAGGCTGAGCGGACTTGAGCAGTTCTTC. It yields the protein CASSPPGRLSGLEQFF. V and J are TRBV18 and TRBJ2-1; the D gene is possibly TRBD2 (6 bases). Germline CDR1 and CDR2: KGHSH and LQKENI. The CDR3 covers 16 residues. V was cut by 0 bases and J by 9 bases, with 18 bases left in between.

The gene calls are TRBV28 and TRBJ2-5; 12 nucleotides line up with TRBD2. V was clipped by 9 bases and J by 5 bases; unmatched bases: 7. Germline CDR1 and CDR2: MDHEN and SYDVKM. The CDR3 has 14 residues. The CDR3 reads CASSTSGGGETQYF. The CDR3 DNA follows: TGTGCCAGTTCGACTAGCGGGGGTGGGGAGACCCAGTACTTC.

The rearrangement joins TRBV27 to TRBJ2-7, with D possibly being TRBD1 (6 bases). This CDR3 comprises 13 residues. Per germline, CDR1 MNHEY and CDR2 SMNVEV (reference sequence). V lost 0 bases, J lost 3 bases, and 6 bases lay in between. The CDR3 DNA reads as TGTGCCAGCAGTTTATCACAGGGCTACGAGCAGTACTTC. This gives the protein CASSLSQGYEQYF.